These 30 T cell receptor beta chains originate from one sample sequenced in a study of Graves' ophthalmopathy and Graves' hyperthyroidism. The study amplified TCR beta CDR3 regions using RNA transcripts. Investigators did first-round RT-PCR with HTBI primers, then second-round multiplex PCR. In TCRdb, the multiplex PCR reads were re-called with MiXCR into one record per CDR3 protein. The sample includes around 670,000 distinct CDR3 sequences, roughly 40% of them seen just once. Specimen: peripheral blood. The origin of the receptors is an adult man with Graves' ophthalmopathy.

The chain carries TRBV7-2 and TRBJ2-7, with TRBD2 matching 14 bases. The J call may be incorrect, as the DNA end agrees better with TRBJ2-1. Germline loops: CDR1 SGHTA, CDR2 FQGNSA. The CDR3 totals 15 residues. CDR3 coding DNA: TGTGCCAGCAGCCCCGGGACTAGCGGGAGTGGAGAGCAGTTCTTC. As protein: CASSPGTSGSGEQFF.

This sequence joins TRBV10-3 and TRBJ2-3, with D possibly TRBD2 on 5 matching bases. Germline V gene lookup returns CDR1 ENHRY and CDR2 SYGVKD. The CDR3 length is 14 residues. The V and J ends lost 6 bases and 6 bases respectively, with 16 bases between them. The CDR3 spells CAIRNWTERDTQYF. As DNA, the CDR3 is TGTGCCATCAGGAACTGGACGGAGCGGGATACGCAGTATTTT.

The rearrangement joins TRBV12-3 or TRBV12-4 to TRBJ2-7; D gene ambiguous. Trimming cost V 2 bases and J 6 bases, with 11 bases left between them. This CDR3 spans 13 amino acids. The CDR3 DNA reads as TGTGCCAGCAGTTTAAAGGTTCTTGCCGAGCAGTACTTC. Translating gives CASSLKVLAEQYF.

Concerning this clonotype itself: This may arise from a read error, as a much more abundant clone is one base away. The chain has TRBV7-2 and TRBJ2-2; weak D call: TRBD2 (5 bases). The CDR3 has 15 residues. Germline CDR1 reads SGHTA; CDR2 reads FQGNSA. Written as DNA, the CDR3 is TGTGCCAGCAGGCCATCCGGCCTGAACACCGGGGAGCCGTTTTTT. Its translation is CASRPSGLNTGEPFF.

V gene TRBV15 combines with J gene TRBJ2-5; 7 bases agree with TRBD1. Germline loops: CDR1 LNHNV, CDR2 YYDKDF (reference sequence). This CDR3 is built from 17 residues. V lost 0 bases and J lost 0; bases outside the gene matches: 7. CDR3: CATSRDFGRGYQETQYF. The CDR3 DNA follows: TGTGCCACCAGCAGAGATTTCGGCAGGGGGTACCAAGAGACCCAGTACTTC.

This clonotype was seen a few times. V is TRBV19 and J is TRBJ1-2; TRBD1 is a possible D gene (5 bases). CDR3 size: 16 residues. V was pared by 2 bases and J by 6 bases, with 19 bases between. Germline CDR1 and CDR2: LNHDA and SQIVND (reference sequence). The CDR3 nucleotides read TGTGCCAGTAGTATAAGTTCCAGGGATCTTCGGAATGGCTACACCTTC. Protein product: CASSISSRDLRNGYTF.

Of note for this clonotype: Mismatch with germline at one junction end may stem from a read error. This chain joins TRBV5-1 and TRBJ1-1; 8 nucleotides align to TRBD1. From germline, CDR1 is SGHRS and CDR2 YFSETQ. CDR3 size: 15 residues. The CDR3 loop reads CASSLEPGGITGAFF. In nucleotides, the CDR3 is TGCGCCAGCAGCTTGGAACCAGGGGGCATCACTGGAGCTTTCTTT.

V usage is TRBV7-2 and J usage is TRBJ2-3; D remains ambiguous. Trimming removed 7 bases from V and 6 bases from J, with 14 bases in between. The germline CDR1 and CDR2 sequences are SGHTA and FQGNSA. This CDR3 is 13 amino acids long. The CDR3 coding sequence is TGTGCCAGCACCAGATTCCAACCGGATACGCAGTATTTT. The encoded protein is CASTRFQPDTQYF.

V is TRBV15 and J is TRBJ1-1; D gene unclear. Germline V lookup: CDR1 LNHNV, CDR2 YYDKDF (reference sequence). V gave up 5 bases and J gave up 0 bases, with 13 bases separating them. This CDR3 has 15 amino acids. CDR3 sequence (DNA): TGTGCCACCAGCGTTGAGATACAGATGAACACTGAAGCTTTCTTT. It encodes CATSVEIQMNTEAFF.

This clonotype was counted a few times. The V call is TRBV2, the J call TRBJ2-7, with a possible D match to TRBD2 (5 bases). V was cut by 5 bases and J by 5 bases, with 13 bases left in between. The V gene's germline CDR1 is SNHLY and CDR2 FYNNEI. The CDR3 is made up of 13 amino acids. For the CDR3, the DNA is TGTGCCAGCAGTCACGGGGTACCTGACGAGCAGTACTTC. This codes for CASSHGVPDEQYF.

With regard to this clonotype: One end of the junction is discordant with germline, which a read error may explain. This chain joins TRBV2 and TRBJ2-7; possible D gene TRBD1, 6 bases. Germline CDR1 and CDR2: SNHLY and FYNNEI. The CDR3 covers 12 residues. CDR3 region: CACSVQGYEQYF. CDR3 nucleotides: TGTGCCTGCAGTGTACAGGGCTACGAGCAGTACTTC.

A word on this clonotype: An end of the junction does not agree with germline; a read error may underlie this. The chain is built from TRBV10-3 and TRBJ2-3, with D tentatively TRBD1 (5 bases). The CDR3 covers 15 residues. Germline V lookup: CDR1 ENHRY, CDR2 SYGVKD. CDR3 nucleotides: TGTGCCAGCAGTCGCCCAGGGATAGCCACAGATACGCAGTATTTT. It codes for CASSRPGIATDTQYF.

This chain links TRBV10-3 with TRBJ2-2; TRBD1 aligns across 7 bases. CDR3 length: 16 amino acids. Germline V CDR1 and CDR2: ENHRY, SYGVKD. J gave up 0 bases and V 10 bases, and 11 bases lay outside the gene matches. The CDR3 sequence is CATWRDTGANTGELFF. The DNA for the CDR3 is TGTGCCACCTGGCGAGATACAGGGGCGAACACCGGGGAGCTGTTTTTT.

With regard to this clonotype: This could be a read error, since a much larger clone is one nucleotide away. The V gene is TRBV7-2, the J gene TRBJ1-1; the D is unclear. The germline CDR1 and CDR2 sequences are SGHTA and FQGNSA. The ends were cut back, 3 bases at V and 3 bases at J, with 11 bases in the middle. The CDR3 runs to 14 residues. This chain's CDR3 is CASSFAGRDTEAFF. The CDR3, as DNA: TGTGCCAGCAGCTTTGCCGGGAGGGACACTGAAGCTTTCTTT.

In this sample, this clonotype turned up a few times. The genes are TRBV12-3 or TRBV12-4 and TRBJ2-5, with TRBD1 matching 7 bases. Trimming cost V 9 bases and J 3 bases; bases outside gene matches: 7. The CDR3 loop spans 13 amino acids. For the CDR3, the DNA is TGTGCCAGTAGAAGAGGGACAGAAGAGACCCAGTACTTC. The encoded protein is CASRRGTEETQYF.

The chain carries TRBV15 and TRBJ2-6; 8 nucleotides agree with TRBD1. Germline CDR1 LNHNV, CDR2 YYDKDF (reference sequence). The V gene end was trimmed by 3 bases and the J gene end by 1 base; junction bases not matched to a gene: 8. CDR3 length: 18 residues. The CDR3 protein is CATSSRDRLWSGANVLTF. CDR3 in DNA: TGTGCCACCAGCAGCCGGGACAGGCTATGGTCTGGGGCCAACGTCCTGACTTTC.

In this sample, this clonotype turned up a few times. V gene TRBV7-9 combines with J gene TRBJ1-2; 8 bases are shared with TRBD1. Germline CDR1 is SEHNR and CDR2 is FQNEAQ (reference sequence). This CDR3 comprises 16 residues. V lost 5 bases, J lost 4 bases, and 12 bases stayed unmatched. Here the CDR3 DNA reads TGTGCCAGCAGCCAAGTGGGGCAGGGGGCTAGCTATGGCTACACCTTC. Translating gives CASSQVGQGASYGYTF.

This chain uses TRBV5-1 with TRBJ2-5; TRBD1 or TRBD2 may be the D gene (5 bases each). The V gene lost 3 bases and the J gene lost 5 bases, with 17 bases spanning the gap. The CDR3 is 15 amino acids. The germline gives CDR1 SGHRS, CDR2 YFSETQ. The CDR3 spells CASSSAGQGSETQYF. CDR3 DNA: TGCGCCAGCAGCTCGGCGGGCCAGGGCAGTGAGACCCAGTACTTC.

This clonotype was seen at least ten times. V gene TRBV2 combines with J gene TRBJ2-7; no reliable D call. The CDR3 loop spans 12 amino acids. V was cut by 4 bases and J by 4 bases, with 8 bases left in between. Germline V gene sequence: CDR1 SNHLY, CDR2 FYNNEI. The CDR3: CASSVPGYEQYF. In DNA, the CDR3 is TGTGCCAGCAGTGTCCCCGGGTACGAGCAGTACTTC.

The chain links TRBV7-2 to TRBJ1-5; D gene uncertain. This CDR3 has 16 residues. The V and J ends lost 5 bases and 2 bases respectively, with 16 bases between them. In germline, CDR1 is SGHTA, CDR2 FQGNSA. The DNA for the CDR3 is TGTGCCAGCAGCGCCCTCTGGACCGCGCGCAATCAGCCCCAGCATTTT. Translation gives CASSALWTARNQPQHF. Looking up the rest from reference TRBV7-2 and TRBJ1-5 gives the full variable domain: GAGVSQSPSNKVTEKGKDVELRCDPISGHTALYWYRQSLGQGLEFLIYFQGNSAPDKSGLPSDRFSAERTGGSVSTLTIQRTQQEDSAVYLCASSALWTARNQPQHFGDGTRLSIL.

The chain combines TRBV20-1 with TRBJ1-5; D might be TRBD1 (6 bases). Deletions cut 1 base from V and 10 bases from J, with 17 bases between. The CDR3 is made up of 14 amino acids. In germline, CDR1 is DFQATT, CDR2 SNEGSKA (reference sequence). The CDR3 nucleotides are TGCAGTGCTAGAGTCGGGGGGCAGGTAGGACCCCAGCATTTT. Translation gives CSARVGGQVGPQHF.

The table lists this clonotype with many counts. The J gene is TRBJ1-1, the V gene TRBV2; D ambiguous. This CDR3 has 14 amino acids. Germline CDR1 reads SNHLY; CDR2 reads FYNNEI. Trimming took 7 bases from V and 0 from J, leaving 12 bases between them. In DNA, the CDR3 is TGTGCCAGCATCCCAAGGGCCGTGAACACTGAAGCTTTCTTT. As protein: CASIPRAVNTEAFF.

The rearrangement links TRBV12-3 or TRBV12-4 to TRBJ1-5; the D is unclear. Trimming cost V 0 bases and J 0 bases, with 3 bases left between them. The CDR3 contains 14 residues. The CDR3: CASSLANSNQPQHF. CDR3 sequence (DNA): TGTGCCAGCAGTTTAGCGAATAGCAATCAGCCCCAGCATTTT.

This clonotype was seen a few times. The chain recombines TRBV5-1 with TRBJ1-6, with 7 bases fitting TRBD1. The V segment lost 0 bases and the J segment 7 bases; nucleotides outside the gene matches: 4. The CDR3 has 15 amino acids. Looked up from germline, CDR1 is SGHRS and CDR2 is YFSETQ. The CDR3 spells CASSLGDRANSPLHF. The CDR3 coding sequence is TGCGCCAGCAGCTTGGGAGACAGGGCGAATTCACCCCTCCACTTT.

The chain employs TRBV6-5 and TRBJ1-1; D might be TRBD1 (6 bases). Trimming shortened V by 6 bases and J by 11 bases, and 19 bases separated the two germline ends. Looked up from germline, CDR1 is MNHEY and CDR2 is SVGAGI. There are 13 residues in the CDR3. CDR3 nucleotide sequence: TGTGCCAGCAGCCAAGGGACACGGTTAGGGGCTTTCTTT. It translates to CASSQGTRLGAFF.

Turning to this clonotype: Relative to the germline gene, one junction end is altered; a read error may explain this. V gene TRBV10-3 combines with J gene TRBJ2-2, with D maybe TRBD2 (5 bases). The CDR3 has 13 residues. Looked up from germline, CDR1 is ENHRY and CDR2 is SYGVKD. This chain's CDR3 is CAISETQAGELVF. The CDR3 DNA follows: TGTGCCATCAGTGAAACCCAGGCCGGGGAGCTGGTTTTT.

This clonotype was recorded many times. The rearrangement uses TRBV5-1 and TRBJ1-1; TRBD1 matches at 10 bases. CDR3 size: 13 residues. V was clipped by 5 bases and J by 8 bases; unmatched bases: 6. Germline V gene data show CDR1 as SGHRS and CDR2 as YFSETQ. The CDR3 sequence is CASRSGDRGEAFF. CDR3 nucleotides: TGCGCCAGCAGGAGTGGGGACAGGGGCGAAGCTTTCTTT.

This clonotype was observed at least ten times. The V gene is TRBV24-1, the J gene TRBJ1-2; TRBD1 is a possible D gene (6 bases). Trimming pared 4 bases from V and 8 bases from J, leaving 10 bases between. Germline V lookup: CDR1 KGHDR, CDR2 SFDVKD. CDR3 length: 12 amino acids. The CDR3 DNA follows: TGTGCCACCAGTGAGCCAGGGGAAGGCTACACCTTC. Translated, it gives CATSEPGEGYTF.

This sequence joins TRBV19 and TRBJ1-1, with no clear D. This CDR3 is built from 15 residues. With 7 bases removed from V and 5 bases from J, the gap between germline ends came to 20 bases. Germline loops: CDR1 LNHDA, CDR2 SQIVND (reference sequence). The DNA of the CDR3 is TGTGCCAGTAATAGACGAGCGGGGATCTGGACTGAAGCTTTCTTT. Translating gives CASNRRAGIWTEAFF.

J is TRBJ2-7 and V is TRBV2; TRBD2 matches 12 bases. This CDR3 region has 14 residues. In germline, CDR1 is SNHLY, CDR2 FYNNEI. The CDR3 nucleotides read TGTGCTAACCTACTAGCGGGGGGAACCTACGAGCAGTACTTC. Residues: CANLLAGGTYEQYF.